This record looks at one TCR beta chain sequence and its context. These data originate in a study of blood T cell repertoires in COVID-19. Study in general: The United States, Italy and Spain provided the acute and convalescent COVID-19 samples. The cDNA or gDNA used as material had been derived from T cells, B-cell-depleted T cells, or PBMCs.

Germline V lookup: CDR1 SGHNT, CDR2 YYREEE (reference sequence). This CDR3 has 11 residues. Trimming shortened V by 2 bases and J by 6 bases, and 2 bases separated the two germline ends. Authors' processing steps: Quantification of nucleated cells was approximated via reference gene primer amplification. The data were produced by immunoSEQ multiplex PCR, yet TCRdb's version contains in-frame clones alone and is incomplete. V and J calls and clone size follow that table, whereas D and trimming were derived from the DNA. The sample consists of 65,000 to 85,000 clones, approximately 78% of them appearing once.

This TCR derives from a woman aged 55-69 years with acute or convalescent COVID-19. This rearrangement joins TRBV5-4 to TRBJ2-2; D gene unclear. Sequencing was done on a sample of peripheral blood. CDR3 loop: CASSFAGELFF. Written as DNA, the CDR3 is TGTGCCAGCAGCTTCGCCGGGGAGCTGTTTTTT.